This T cell receptor beta chain derives from a study of blood T cell repertoires in COVID-19. Study in general: Whether acute or convalescent, the COVID-19 samples came from the United States, Italy and Spain. The cDNA or gDNA used as material had been derived from T cells, B-cell-depleted T cells, or PBMCs.

Generated by immunoSEQ multiplex PCR, the TCRdb table keeps only in-frame clones and is missing some. The sample has approximately 200,000 clones, 70% to 90% seen once. The sequence came from a man aged 45-65 years with acute or convalescent COVID-19. The sample comprised peripheral blood.

The DNA of the CDR3 is TGTGCCAGCAGCTTTTATAGCGGGGGGAGAGAGACCCAGTACTTC. This gives the protein CASSFYSGGRETQYF. The J gene is TRBJ2-5, the V gene TRBV7-9, with 10 nucleotides matching TRBD2. The V segment lost 3 bases and the J segment 4 bases; nucleotides outside the gene matches: 5. This CDR3 comprises 15 residues. CDR1 and CDR2 from the germline V gene are SEHNR and FQNEAQ (reference sequence).